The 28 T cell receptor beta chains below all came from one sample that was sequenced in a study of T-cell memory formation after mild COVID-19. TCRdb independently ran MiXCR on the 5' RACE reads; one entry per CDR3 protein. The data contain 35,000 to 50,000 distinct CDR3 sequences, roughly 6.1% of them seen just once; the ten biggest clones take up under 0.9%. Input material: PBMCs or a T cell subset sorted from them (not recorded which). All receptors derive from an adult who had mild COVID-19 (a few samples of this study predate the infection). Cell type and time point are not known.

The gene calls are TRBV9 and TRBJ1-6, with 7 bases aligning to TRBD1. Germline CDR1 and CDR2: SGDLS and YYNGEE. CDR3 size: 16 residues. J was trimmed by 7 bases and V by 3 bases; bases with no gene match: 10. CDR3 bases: TGTGCCAGCAGCGCGAGGGTGGACAGGAGGAATTCACCCCTCCACTTT. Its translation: CASSARVDRRNSPLHF.

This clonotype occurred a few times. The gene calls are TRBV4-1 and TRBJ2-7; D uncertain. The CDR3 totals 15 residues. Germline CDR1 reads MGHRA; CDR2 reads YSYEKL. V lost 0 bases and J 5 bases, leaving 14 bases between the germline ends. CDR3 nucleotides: TGCGCCAGCAGCCAAGACTCGTGGGCAGTTGACGAGCAGTACTTC. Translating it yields CASSQDSWAVDEQYF.

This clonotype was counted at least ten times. The DNA for the CDR3 is TGTGCCAGCAGCACCTGGGCCTACTACGAGCAGTACTTC. Protein sequence: CASSTWAYYEQYF. This rearrangement joins TRBV7-2 to TRBJ2-7; no clear D gene. The CDR3 runs to 13 residues. V was cut by 5 bases and J by 3 bases, with 11 bases left in between. Germline-derived CDR1 and CDR2 are SGHTA and FQGNSA.

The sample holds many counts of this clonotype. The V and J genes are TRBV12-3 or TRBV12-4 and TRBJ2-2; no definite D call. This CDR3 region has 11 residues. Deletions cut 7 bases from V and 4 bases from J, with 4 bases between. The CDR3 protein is CASKGTGELFF. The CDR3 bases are TGTGCCAGCAAGGGCACCGGGGAGCTGTTTTTT.

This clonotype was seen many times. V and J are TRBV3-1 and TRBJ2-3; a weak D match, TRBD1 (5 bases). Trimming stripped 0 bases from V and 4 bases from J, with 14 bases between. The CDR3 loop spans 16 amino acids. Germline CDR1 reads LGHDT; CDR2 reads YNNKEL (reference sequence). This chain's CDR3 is CASSQDLRGWSDTQYF. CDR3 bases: TGTGCCAGCAGCCAAGATTTAAGGGGTTGGTCAGATACGCAGTATTTT.

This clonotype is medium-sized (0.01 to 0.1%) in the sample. The CDR3 DNA sequence: TGCGCCAGCAGCTCGAGACAGATAGGGGCCGAAGAGACCCAGTACTTC. Residues: CASSSRQIGAEETQYF. V gene TRBV5-1 combines with J gene TRBJ2-5; D perhaps matches TRBD1 (5 bases). Trimming took 3 bases from V and 3 from J, leaving 18 bases between them. From germline, CDR1 is SGHRS and CDR2 YFSETQ. The CDR3 length is 16 residues.

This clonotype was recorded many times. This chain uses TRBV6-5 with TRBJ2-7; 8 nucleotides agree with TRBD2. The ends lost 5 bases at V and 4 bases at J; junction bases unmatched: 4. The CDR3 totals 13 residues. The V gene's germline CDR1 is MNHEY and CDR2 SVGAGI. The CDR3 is CASSRTSRYEQYF. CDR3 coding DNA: TGTGCCAGCAGTCGGACTAGCAGATACGAGCAGTACTTC.

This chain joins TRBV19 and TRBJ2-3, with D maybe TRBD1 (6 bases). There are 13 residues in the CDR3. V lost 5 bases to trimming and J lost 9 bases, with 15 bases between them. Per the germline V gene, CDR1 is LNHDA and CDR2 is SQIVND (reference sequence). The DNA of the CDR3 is TGTGCCAGTAGTTGGACAGAGGACGCGACGCAGTATTTT. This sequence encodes CASSWTEDATQYF.

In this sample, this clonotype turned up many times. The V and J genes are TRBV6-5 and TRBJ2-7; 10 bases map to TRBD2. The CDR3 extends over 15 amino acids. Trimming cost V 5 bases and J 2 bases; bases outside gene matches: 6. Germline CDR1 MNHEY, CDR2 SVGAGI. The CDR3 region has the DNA TGTGCCAGCAGTCTTAGCGGGAGGCCAGCCTACGAGCAGTACTTC. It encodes CASSLSGRPAYEQYF.

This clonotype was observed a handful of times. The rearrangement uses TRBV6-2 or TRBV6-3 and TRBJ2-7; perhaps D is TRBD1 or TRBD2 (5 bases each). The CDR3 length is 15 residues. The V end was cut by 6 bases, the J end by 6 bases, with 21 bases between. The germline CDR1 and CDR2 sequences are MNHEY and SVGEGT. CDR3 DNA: TGTGCCAGCAGCAGGACCGCACGAGGGACGGGCGAGCAGTACTTC. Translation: CASSRTARGTGEQYF.

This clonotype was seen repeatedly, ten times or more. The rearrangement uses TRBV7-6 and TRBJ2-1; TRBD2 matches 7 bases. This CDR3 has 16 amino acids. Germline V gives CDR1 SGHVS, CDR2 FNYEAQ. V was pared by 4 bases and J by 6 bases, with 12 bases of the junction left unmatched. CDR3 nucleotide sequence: TGTGCCAGCAGCTCCATTCGGGGGGAGAAGGTCAATGAGCAGTTCTTC. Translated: CASSSIRGEKVNEQFF.

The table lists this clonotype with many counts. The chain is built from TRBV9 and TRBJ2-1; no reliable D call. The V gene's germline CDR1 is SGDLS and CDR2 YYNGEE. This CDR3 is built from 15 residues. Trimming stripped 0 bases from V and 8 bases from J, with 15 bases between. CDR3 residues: CASSVGLETLDEQFF. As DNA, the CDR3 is TGTGCCAGCAGCGTAGGGCTGGAGACGCTTGATGAGCAGTTCTTC.

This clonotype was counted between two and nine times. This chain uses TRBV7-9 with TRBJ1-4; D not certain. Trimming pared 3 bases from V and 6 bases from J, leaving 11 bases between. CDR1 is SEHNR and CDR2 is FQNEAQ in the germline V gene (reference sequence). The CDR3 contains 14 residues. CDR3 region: CASSLDIRDEKLFF. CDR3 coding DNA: TGTGCCAGCAGCTTGGATATCCGGGATGAAAAACTGTTTTTT.

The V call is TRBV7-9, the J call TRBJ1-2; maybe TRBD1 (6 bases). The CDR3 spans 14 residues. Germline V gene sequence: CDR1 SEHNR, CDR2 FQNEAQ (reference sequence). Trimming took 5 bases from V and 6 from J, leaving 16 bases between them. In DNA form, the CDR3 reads TGTGCCAGCAGCCTCACAGGGCTAAGGGATGGCTACACCTTC. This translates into CASSLTGLRDGYTF.

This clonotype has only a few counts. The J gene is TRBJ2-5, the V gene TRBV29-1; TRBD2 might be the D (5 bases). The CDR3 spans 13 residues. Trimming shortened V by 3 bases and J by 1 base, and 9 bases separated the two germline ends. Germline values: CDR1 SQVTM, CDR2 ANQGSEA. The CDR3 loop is CSVESGSQETQYF. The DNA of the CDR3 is TGCAGCGTTGAGAGCGGCAGCCAAGAGACCCAGTACTTC.

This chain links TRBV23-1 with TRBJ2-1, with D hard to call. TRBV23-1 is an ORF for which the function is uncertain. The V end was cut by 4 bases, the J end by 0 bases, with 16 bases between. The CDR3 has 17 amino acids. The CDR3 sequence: CASSRGRSTSSYNEQFF. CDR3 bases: TGCGCCAGCAGTCGAGGCCGGTCCACAAGCTCCTACAATGAGCAGTTCTTC.

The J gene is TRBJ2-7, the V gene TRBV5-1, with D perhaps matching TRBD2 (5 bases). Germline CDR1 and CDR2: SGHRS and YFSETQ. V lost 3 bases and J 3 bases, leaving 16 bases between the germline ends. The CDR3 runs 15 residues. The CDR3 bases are TGCGCCAGCAGCTGGATGAGCGGAAGCAACTACGAGCAGTACTTC. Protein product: CASSWMSGSNYEQYF.

The CDR3 DNA is TGCAGCTACTTGCGGGGCCCCGGTCTTGGAGCTTTCTTT. This gives the protein CSYLRGPGLGAFF. The rearrangement uses TRBV29-1 and TRBJ1-1, with D possibly matching TRBD1 (5 bases). The CDR3 length is 13 residues. In germline, CDR1 is SQVTM, CDR2 ANQGSEA. V dropped 8 bases and J dropped 10 bases, with 23 bases sitting between them. The variable domain in full, completed from reference TRBV29-1 and TRBJ1-1, reads SAVISQKPSRDICQRGTSLTIQCQVDSQVTMMFWYRQQPGQSLTLIATANQGSEATYESGFVIDKFPISRPNLTFSTLTVSNMSPEDSSIYLCSYLRGPGLGAFFGQGTRLTVV.

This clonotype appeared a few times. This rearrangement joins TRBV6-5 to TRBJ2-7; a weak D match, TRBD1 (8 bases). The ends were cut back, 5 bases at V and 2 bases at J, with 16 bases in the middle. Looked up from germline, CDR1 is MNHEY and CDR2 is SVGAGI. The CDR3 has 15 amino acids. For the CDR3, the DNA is TGTGCCAGCAGTATCGGGGGGACAGGCCCCTACGAGCAGTACTTC. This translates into CASSIGGTGPYEQYF.

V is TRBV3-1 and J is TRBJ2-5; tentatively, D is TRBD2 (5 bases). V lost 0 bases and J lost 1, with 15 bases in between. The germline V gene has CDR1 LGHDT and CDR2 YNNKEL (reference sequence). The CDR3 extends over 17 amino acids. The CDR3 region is CASSQDWLADIQETQYF. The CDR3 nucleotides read TGTGCCAGCAGCCAAGACTGGCTAGCAGATATCCAAGAGACCCAGTACTTC.

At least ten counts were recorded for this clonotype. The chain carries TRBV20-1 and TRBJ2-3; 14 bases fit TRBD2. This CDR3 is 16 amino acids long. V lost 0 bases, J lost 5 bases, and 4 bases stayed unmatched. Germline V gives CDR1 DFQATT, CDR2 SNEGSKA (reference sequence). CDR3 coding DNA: TGCAGTGCTAGAGAGGGACTAGCGGGAGCCAGAGATACGCAGTATTTT. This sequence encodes CSAREGLAGARDTQYF.

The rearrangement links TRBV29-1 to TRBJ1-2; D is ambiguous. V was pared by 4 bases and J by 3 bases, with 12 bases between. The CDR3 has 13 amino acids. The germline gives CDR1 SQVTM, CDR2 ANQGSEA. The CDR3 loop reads CSVGGWEDYGYTF. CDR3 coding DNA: TGCAGCGTTGGGGGTTGGGAGGACTATGGCTACACCTTC. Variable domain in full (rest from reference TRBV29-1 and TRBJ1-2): SAVISQKPSRDICQRGTSLTIQCQVDSQVTMMFWYRQQPGQSLTLIATANQGSEATYESGFVIDKFPISRPNLTFSTLTVSNMSPEDSSIYLCSVGGWEDYGYTFGSGTRLTVV.

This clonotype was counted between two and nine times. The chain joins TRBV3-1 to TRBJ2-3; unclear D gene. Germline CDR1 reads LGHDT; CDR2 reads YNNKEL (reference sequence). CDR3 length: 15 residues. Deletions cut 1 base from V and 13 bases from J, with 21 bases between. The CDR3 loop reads CASSQVVTLPRREYF. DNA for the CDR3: TGTGCCAGCAGCCAAGTCGTGACACTACCCCGTCGGGAGTATTTT.

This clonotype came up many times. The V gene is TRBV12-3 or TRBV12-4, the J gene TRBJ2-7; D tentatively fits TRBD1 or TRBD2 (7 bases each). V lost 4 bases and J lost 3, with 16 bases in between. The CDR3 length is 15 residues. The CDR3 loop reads CASSSPGRGHYEQYF. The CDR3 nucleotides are TGTGCCAGCAGTTCCCCGGGGAGGGGGCACTACGAGCAGTACTTC.

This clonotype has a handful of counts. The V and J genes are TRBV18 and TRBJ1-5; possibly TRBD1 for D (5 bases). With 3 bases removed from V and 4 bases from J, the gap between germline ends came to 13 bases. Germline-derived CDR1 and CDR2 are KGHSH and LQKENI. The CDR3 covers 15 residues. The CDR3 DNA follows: TGTGCCAGCTCACCCCTCGGGGACCCTAATCAGCCCCAGCATTTT. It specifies CASSPLGDPNQPQHF.

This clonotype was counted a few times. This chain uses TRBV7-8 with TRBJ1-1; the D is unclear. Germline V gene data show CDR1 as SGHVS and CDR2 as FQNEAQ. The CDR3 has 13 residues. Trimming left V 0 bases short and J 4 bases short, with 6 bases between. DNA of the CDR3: TGTGCCAGCAGCTTAGCCCGCACCACTGAAGCTTTCTTT. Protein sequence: CASSLARTTEAFF.

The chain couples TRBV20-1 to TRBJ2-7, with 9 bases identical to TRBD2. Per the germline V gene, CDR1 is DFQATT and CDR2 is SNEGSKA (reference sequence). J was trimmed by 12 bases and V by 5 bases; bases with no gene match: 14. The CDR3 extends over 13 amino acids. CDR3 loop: CSAGPTSGPAAYF. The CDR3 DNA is TGCAGTGCTGGACCGACTAGCGGACCAGCGGCGTACTTC.

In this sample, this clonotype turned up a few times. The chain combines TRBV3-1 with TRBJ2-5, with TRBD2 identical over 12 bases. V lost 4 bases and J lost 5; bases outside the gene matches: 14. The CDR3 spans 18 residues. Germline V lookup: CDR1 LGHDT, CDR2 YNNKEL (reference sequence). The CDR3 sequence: CASSRGLAGSRRGETQYF. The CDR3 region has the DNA TGTGCCAGCAGCCGAGGACTAGCGGGATCCAGGAGGGGGGAGACCCAGTACTTC.